This T cell receptor beta chain was identified during a study of shared clonotypes between healthy human individuals. General observations from the study: Against clonotypes common to all four donors, non-shared ones had lower generation probabilities.

Sequenced by immunoSEQ multiplex PCR; TCRdb stores in-frame clones only, minus some. This table has around 2,100,000 clones, about 94% appearing once. Cells designated naive CD8 were CD45RO-negative and were positively selected for CCR7, with terminally differentiated effector memory CD45RA+ cells excluded. Turning to this clone: Its matching antigen is unknown.

After removal of 2 bases from V and 4 bases from J, the junction contained 8 bases not matched to a gene. CDR1 is SGHRS, CDR2 YFSETQ, per germline. This CDR3 comprises 17 residues. This receptor was taken from a man aged 18 to 30 in good health. The sample comprised naive CD8+ T cells sorted from blood. The genes are TRBV5-1 and TRBJ2-1, with 11 bases matching TRBD2. The CDR3 coding sequence is TGCGCCAGCAGCTTACTGACTAGCGGGGCGGGTTACAATGAGCAGTTCTTC. Its protein product is CASSLLTSGAGYNEQFF.